The 14 T cell receptor beta chains below were found in one sample sequenced in a study of control samples from healthy donors and cancer patients. Sequenced by immunoSEQ multiplex PCR; TCRdb stores in-frame clones only, minus some. This sample yields 210,000 or so clones, of which 91% are seen a single time; roughly 1.9% belongs to the top ten. Sequencing input: blood. All receptors come from a man aged 25-40 years in good health.

The rearrangement links TRBV7-2 to TRBJ1-5; D remains ambiguous. Germline CDR1 and CDR2: SGHTA and FQGNSA. V was clipped by 5 bases and J by 9 bases, with 17 bases between them. This CDR3 region has 14 residues. CDR3 sequence reads: CASSLDGNGPPQHF. The CDR3 DNA follows: TGTGCCAGCAGCCTAGACGGGAACGGGCCGCCCCAGCATTTT. The variable domain in full, completed from reference TRBV7-2 and TRBJ1-5, reads GAGVSQSPSNKVTEKGKDVELRCDPISGHTALYWYRQSLGQGLEFLIYFQGNSAPDKSGLPSDRFSAERTGGSVSTLTIQRTQQEDSAVYLCASSLDGNGPPQHFGDGTRLSIL.

This clone was observed once. The V and J genes are TRBV5-1 and TRBJ2-1; 7 bases agree with TRBD2. The V segment lost 0 bases and the J segment 7 bases; nucleotides outside the gene matches: 10. Germline V gene lookup returns CDR1 SGHRS and CDR2 YFSETQ. CDR3 length: 16 residues. CDR3 bases: TGCGCCAGCAGCTTGGTCGGCGACCTGGGGGGGAATGAGCAGTTCTTC. Translating it yields CASSLVGDLGGNEQFF.

This clone has just a few counts. This chain uses TRBV5-6 with TRBJ1-5; possibly TRBD1 for D (5 bases). This CDR3 spans 13 amino acids. Looked up from germline, CDR1 is SGHDT and CDR2 is YYEEEE. Trimming stripped 4 bases from V and 6 bases from J, with 11 bases between. CDR3 protein: CASSAGRGQPQHF. Written as DNA, the CDR3 is TGTGCCAGCAGCGCCGGGAGGGGTCAGCCCCAGCATTTT.

This sequence joins TRBV18 and TRBJ1-4, with D hard to call. The CDR3 spans 12 residues. The germline V and J ends were trimmed by 2 bases and 5 bases, with 3 bases remaining between them. CDR1 KGHSH and CDR2 LQKENI come from the germline V gene. For the CDR3, the DNA is TGTGCCAGCTCACCAGGAAATGAAAAACTGTTTTTT. This gives the protein CASSPGNEKLFF.

The chain recombines TRBV19 with TRBJ1-1; D gene uncertain. Trimming left V 7 bases short and J 3 bases short, with 15 bases between. This CDR3 has 14 residues. Per germline, CDR1 LNHDA and CDR2 SQIVND (reference sequence). The chain's CDR3 is CASTNGVGDTEAFF. The DNA for the CDR3 is TGTGCCAGTACCAATGGGGTTGGTGACACTGAAGCTTTCTTT.

V gene TRBV13 combines with J gene TRBJ2-4, with D perhaps matching TRBD1 or TRBD2 (6 bases each). Germline V gene data show CDR1 as PRHDT and CDR2 as FYEKMQ (reference sequence). This CDR3 spans 15 amino acids. The ends were cut back, 4 bases at V and 0 bases at J, with 10 bases in the middle. The CDR3 nucleotides are TGTGCCAGCAGCTCCGGGGGCCTAGCCAAAAACATTCAGTACTTC. This translates into CASSSGGLAKNIQYF.

The rearrangement joins TRBV5-1 to TRBJ1-1; no definite D call. Germline CDR1 and CDR2: SGHRS and YFSETQ. The CDR3 covers 17 residues. V was pared by 3 bases and J by 1 base, with 19 bases between. CDR3 DNA sequence: TGCGCCAGCAGCTACAGTCCCCGAATAGCGGAGAACACTGAAGCTTTCTTT. Protein: CASSYSPRIAENTEAFF. The whole variable domain, filled in from reference TRBV5-1 and TRBJ1-1, reads KAGVTQTPRYLIKTRGQQVTLSCSPISGHRSVSWYQQTPGQGLQFLFEYFSETQRNKGNFPGRFSGRQFSNSRSEMNVSTLELGDSALYLCASSYSPRIAENTEAFFGQGTRLTVV.

The chain is built from TRBV19 and TRBJ2-7; D not resolved. Per germline, CDR1 LNHDA and CDR2 SQIVND (reference sequence). Deletions cut 5 bases from V and 3 bases from J, with 8 bases between. This CDR3 spans 12 amino acids. The CDR3 DNA reads as TGTGCCAGTAGTCAGAGCCGCTACGAGCAGTACTTC. It specifies CASSQSRYEQYF. The full variable domain, its missing parts supplied by reference TRBV19 and TRBJ2-7, is DGGITQSPKYLFRKEGQNVTLSCEQNLNHDAMYWYRQDPGQGLRLIYYSQIVNDFQKGDIAEGYSVSREKKESFPLTVTSAQKNPTAFYLCASSQSRYEQYFGPGTRLTVT.

CDR3 sequence reads: CASKVENSPLHF. In nucleotides, the CDR3 is TGTGCCAGCAAGGTCGAAAATTCACCCCTCCACTTT. The chain carries TRBV2 and TRBJ1-6; D not resolved. Germline lookup yields CDR1 SNHLY and CDR2 FYNNEI. V lost 7 bases and J 7 bases, leaving 8 bases between the germline ends. The CDR3 is 12 amino acids. Full variable domain (outside the CDR3, taken from reference TRBV2 and TRBJ1-6): EPEVTQTPSHQVTQMGQEVILRCVPISNHLYFYWYRQILGQKVEFLVSFYNNEISEKSEIFDDQFSVERPDGSNFTLKIRSTKLEDSAMYFCASKVENSPLHFGNGTRLTVT.

The rearrangement joins TRBV30 to TRBJ1-2; tentative D call: TRBD1 (6 bases). Per germline, CDR1 GTSNPN and CDR2 SVGIG (reference sequence). The V end was cut by 6 bases, the J end by 7 bases, with 18 bases between. The CDR3 runs to 13 residues. The CDR3 DNA is TGTGCCTGTAACAGGGACGAGGTCGGTGGCTACACCTTC. This sequence encodes CACNRDEVGGYTF.

Concerning this clone itself: In the same sample, other DNA sequences code for this CDR3. The V call is TRBV4-1, the J call TRBJ1-5; no definite D call. CDR3 length: 16 amino acids. Trimming cost V 2 bases and J 0 bases, with 11 bases left between them. Germline V gives CDR1 MGHRA, CDR2 YSYEKL. CDR3 nucleotides: TGCGCCAGCAGCCAAACCGGTAGTTATAGCAATCAGCCCCAGCATTTT. It encodes CASSQTGSYSNQPQHF.

The chain is built from TRBV5-4 and TRBJ1-1; D perhaps matches TRBD1 (5 bases). The CDR3 has 13 amino acids. The germline V gene encodes CDR1 SGHNT and CDR2 YYREEE (reference sequence). The ends were cut back, 3 bases at V and 6 bases at J, with 12 bases in the middle. The CDR3 spells CASSSPWGAEAFF. The CDR3 nucleotides are TGTGCCAGCAGCTCGCCCTGGGGGGCTGAAGCTTTCTTT.

The V and J genes are TRBV5-1 and TRBJ2-3; weak D call: TRBD2 (6 bases). The CDR3 spans 15 residues. Germline CDR1 reads SGHRS; CDR2 reads YFSETQ. V was pared by 2 bases and J by 3 bases, with 13 bases between. CDR3 residues: CASSFTPGGTDTQYF. CDR3 in DNA: TGCGCCAGCAGCTTTACCCCCGGGGGAACAGATACGCAGTATTTT.

The chain is built from TRBV10-2 and TRBJ2-7, with D uncertain. Trimming removed 4 bases at V and 5 bases at J, with 18 bases between. From germline, CDR1 is WSHSY and CDR2 SAAADI. The CDR3 is made up of 15 amino acids. CDR3 protein: CASSVDPRPGHEQYF. Here the CDR3 DNA reads TGCGCCAGCAGTGTGGACCCTCGTCCAGGACACGAGCAGTACTTC.